The 11 T cell receptor beta chains given below trace back to one sample, sequenced in a study of T cells in Graves' hyperthyroidism and ophthalmopathy. TCR beta CDR3 regions were amplified from RNA transcripts. First-round RT-PCR targeting the TCR CDR3 was performed with the HTBI primer set. TCRdb passed the multiplex PCR reads through MiXCR, listing each CDR3 protein once. The table shows some 770,000 distinct CDR3 sequences, with 16% occurring only once. The sample taken for sequencing was blood. The receptors derive from a young man with Graves' hyperthyroidism.

This clonotype was found a few times. This chain uses TRBV7-9 with TRBJ2-7; either TRBD1 or TRBD2 may supply D (5 bases each). Between the trimmed V and J ends, which lost 3 bases and 2 bases, there was a span of 11 bases. Germline CDR1 is SEHNR and CDR2 is FQNEAQ (reference sequence). This CDR3 has 14 residues. CDR3: CASSLGPGAYEQYF. CDR3 DNA sequence: TGTGCCAGCAGCTTGGGACCCGGGGCCTACGAGCAGTACTTC.

This clonotype has just one count. The chain is built from TRBV4-2 and TRBJ1-5; D possibly corresponds to TRBD1 (6 bases). Germline-derived CDR1 and CDR2 are LGHNA and YNFKEQ. V lost 2 bases and J lost 5, with 13 bases in between. There are 15 residues in the CDR3. In nucleotides, the CDR3 is TGTGCCAGCAGCCAACCGGGGGCAGGTTATCAGCCCCAGCATTTT. This gives the protein CASSQPGAGYQPQHF.

This clonotype was found many times. The rearrangement uses TRBV28 and TRBJ2-1; TRBD1 aligns across 7 bases. Losses at the gene ends were 7 bases for V and 6 bases for J; bases not matched to a gene: 3. The CDR3 spans 12 residues. Germline V gives CDR1 MDHEN, CDR2 SYDVKM. DNA of the CDR3: TGTGCCAGCACCGACAGGGTCAATGAGCAGTTCTTC. This gives the protein CASTDRVNEQFF.

In its sample, this clonotype was seen many times. The chain is built from TRBV28 and TRBJ1-3; D is possibly TRBD1 (6 bases). This CDR3 contains 16 residues. Germline CDR1 is MDHEN and CDR2 is SYDVKM. V dropped 5 bases and J dropped 0 bases, with 14 bases sitting between them. This CDR3 is CASSPRTVPSGNTIYF. For the CDR3, the DNA is TGTGCCAGCAGTCCTAGGACAGTCCCCTCTGGAAACACCATATATTTT.

V gene TRBV7-9 combines with J gene TRBJ1-3; TRBD1 agrees at 8 bases. This CDR3 is 16 amino acids long. CDR1 and CDR2 from the germline V gene are SEHNR and FQNEAQ (reference sequence). The V gene end was trimmed by 5 bases and the J gene end by 0 bases; junction bases not matched to a gene: 6. The CDR3 DNA is TGTGCCAGCAGCCCCCCCGACAGGGGCTCTGGAAACACCATATATTTT. Protein: CASSPPDRGSGNTIYF.

The table lists this clonotype with many counts. This chain connects TRBV20-1 to TRBJ2-3; 13 bases map to TRBD2. CDR1 DFQATT and CDR2 SNEGSKA come from the germline V gene (reference sequence). Trimming cost V 4 bases and J 11 bases; bases outside gene matches: 6. The CDR3 totals 13 residues. The CDR3 DNA is TGCAGTGCTACCGGGACTAGCGGGAAGGGGCAGTATTTT. Translation gives CSATGTSGKGQYF.

This chain uses TRBV3-1 with TRBJ2-1; perhaps TRBD2 as D (5 bases). V was cut by 2 bases and J by 6 bases, with 8 bases left in between. CDR3 length: 13 amino acids. Germline lookup yields CDR1 LGHDT and CDR2 YNNKEL (reference sequence). CDR3 DNA: TGTGCCAGCAGCCAACCTACTAGCAATGAGCAGTTCTTC. This encodes CASSQPTSNEQFF.

The chain recombines TRBV4-2 with TRBJ2-1; the match to TRBD2 covers 14 bases. V trimming: 8 bases; J trimming: 5 bases; junction bases outside the gene matches: 8. Germline V lookup: CDR1 LGHNA, CDR2 YNFKEQ. The CDR3 runs to 16 residues. The CDR3 spells CASRTSGRPGDNEQFF. The CDR3 DNA sequence: TGTGCCAGCCGGACTAGCGGGAGGCCTGGGGACAATGAGCAGTTCTTC.

This clonotype has ten or more counts. The chain employs TRBV18 and TRBJ2-5; TRBD1 matches at 9 bases. The CDR3 totals 14 residues. Per the germline V gene, CDR1 is KGHSH and CDR2 is LQKENI. J lost 1 base, V lost 8 bases, and 5 bases had no gene match. DNA for the CDR3: TGTGCCAGCAGTCCGACAGGGGGCCAAGAGACCCAGTACTTC. Translated, it gives CASSPTGGQETQYF.

This clonotype has a count of ten or more. This chain uses TRBV28 with TRBJ2-1; D not certain. Trimming removed 2 bases from V and 5 bases from J, with 10 bases in between. The CDR3 is 14 residues long. The germline V gene encodes CDR1 MDHEN and CDR2 SYDVKM. CDR3 DNA sequence: TGTGCCAGCAGTTTACCCGGCGGAAACAATGAGCAGTTCTTC. Protein product: CASSLPGGNNEQFF.

In its sample, this clonotype was seen a few times. The CDR3, as DNA: TGCGCCAGCAGCCCCGGGGACCGGAGCTCTGGAAACACCATATATTTT. Protein sequence: CASSPGDRSSGNTIYF. The V call is TRBV5-1, the J call TRBJ1-3; tentative D call: TRBD1 (5 bases). Germline values: CDR1 SGHRS, CDR2 YFSETQ. CDR3 length equals 16 residues. Between the trimmed V and J ends, which lost 4 bases and 0 bases, there was a span of 14 bases.